This TCR beta chain was obtained from a study of patients and donors after allogeneic stem cell transplantation. TCRdb re-called the RT-PCR reads with MiXCR, one entry per CDR3 protein. This table holds some 150,000 distinct CDR3 sequences, over 30% found once. Sequenced: blood, either unsorted or a sorted T cell fraction (not recorded which). The receptor's source is a human donor who was either an allogeneic HSCT recipient or a stem cell or donor lymphocyte infusion donor (not recorded which). It is not recorded whose cells these are; they may come from a transplant donor.

CDR3 sequence reads: CASLYGENGYTF. The CDR3 region has the DNA TGTGCCAGCTTATACGGGGAGAATGGCTACACCTTC. V usage is TRBV12-3 or TRBV12-4 and J usage is TRBJ1-2; D not certain. This CDR3 spans 12 amino acids. Trimming left V 8 bases short and J 6 bases short, with 13 bases between.